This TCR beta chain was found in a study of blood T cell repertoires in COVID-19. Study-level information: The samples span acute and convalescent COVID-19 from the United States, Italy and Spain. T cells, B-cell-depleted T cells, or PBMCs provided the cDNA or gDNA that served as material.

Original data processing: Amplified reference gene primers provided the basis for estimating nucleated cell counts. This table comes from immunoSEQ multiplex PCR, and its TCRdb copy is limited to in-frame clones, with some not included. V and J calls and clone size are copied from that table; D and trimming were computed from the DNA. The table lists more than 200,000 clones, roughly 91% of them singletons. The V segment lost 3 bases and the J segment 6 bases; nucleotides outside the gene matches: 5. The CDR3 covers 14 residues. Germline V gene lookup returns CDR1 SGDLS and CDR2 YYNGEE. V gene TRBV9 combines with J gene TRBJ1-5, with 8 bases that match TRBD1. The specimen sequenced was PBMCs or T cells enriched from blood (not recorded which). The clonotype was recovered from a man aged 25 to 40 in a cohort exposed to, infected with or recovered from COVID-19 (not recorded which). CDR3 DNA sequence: TGTGCCAGCAGCGGCCAGGGGGCGGGTCAGCCCCAGCATTTT. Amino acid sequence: CASSGQGAGQPQHF.